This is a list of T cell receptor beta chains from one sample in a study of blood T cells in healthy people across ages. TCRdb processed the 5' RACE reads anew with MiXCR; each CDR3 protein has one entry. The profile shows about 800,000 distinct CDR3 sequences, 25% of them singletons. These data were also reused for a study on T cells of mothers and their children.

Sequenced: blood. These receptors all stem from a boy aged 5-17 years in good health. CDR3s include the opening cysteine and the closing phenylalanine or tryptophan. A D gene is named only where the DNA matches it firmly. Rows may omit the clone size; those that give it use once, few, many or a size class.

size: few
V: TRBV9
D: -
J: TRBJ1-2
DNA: TGTGCCAGCAGCGTAGCCGAGGGGAACTATGGCTACACCTTC
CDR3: CASSVAEGNYGYTF

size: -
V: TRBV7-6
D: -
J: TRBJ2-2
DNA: TGTGCCAGCAGCCTCAGCAGCCCTTCCAACACCGGGGAGCTGTTTTTT
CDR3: CASSLSSPSNTGELFF

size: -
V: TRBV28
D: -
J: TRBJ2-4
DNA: TGTGCCGCCTTGGAGACAGGAGGCAAAAACATTCAGTACTTC
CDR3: CAALETGGKNIQYF

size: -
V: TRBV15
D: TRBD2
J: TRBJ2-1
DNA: TGTGCCACCAGCAGAGATAGGGGACTAGTTAATGAGCAGTTCTTC
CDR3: CATSRDRGLVNEQFF

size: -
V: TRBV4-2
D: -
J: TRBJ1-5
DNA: TGTGCCAGCAGCCAAGAGGGATTTAGCAATCAGCCCCAGCATTTT
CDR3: CASSQEGFSNQPQHF

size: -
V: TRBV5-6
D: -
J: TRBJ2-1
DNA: TGTGCCAGCAGCTTGATATCGGGACAATCCTCCAATGAGCAGTTCTTC
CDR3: CASSLISGQSSNEQFF

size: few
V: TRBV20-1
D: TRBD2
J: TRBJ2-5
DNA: TGCAGTGCCCCAATCCCGGCTAGCGGGCAAGAGACCCAGTACTTC
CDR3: CSAPIPASGQETQYF

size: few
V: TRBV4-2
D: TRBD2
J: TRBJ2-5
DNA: TGTGCCAGCAGCCAAGATCAATTTGTCCTAGCGGAGGAAGAGACCCAGTACTTC
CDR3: CASSQDQFVLAEEETQYF

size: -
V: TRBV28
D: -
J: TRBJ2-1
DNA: TGTGCCAGCAGTACACCTAGCGAATACAATGAGCAGTTCTTC
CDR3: CASSTPSEYNEQFF

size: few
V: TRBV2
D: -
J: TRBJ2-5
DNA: TGTGCCAGCAGTGTAAAGGGTCTCCAAGAGACCCAGTACTTC
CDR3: CASSVKGLQETQYF

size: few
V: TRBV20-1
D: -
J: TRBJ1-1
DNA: TGCAGTGCTAGATCCGAAAGGAACACTGAAGCTTTCTTT
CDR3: CSARSERNTEAFF

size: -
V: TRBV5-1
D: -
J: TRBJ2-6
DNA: TGCGCCACCACCGAGGGGGCTGGGGCCAACGTCCTGACTTTC
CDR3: CATTEGAGANVLTF

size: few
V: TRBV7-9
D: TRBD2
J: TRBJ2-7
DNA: TGTGCCAGCAGCTTCACGACTAGCCCCCACGAGCAGTACTTC
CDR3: CASSFTTSPHEQYF

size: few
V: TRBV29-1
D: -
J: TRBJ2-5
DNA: TGCAGCCCCGTCGGTAGTGCAGGGACCCAGTACTTC
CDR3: CSPVGSAGTQYF

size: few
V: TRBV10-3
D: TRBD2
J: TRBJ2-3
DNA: TGTGCCATCAGGGGACTAAACACAGATACGCAGTATTTT
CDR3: CAIRGLNTDTQYF

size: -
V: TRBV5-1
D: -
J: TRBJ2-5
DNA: TGCGCCAGCAGCTTGGCCCCCAAGGAGACCCAGTACTTC
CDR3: CASSLAPKETQYF

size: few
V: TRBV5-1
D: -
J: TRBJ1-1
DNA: TGCGCCAGCAGCTTTACCACCAGGGGCGACGGCACTGAAGCTTTCTTT
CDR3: CASSFTTRGDGTEAFF

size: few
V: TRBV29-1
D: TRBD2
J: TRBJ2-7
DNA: TGCAGCGTCACTAGCGGGGTATCCTACGAGCAGTACTTC
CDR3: CSVTSGVSYEQYF

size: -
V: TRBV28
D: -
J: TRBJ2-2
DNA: TGTGCCAGCAGTTTCTCACAGGCGACGGGTACCGGGGAGCTGTTTTTT
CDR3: CASSFSQATGTGELFF

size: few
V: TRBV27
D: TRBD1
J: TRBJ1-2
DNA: TGTGCCAGCAGCCCCACAGGGGGCGGGTACTATGGCTACACCTTC
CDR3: CASSPTGGGYYGYTF

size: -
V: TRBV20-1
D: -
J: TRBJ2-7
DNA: TGCAGTGCTTCTAACTCCTACGAGCAGTACTTC
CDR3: CSASNSYEQYF

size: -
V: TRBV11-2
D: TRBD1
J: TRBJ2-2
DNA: TGTGCCAGCAGCCCTACTTCAGGGGGCCTCACCGGGGAGCTGTTTTTT
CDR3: CASSPTSGGLTGELFF

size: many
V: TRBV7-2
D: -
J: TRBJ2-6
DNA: TGTGCCAGCAGCATGCAGTACTCTGGGGCCAACGTCCTGACTTTC
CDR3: CASSMQYSGANVLTF

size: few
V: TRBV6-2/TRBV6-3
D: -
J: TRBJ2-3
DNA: TGTGCCAGCAGTTACGACCAGGTTGCGGATACGCAGTATTTT
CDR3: CASSYDQVADTQYF

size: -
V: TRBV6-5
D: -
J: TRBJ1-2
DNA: TGTGCCAGCAGCCAGGCCCAGGCGGACCGCTATGGCTACACCTTC
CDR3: CASSQAQADRYGYTF

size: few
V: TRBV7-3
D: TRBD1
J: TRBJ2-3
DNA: TGTGCCAGCAGCAGACAGGGGGGCGCCCCCACAGATACGCAGTATTTT
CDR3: CASSRQGGAPTDTQYF

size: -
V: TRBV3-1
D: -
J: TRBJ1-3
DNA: TGTGCCAGCAGCCAGACAGCGGACTCTGGAAACACCATATATTTT
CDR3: CASSQTADSGNTIYF

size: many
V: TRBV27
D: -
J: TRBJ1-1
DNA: TGTGCCAGCAGCTTCCAGGGACTCAACACTGAAGCTTTCTTT
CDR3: CASSFQGLNTEAFF

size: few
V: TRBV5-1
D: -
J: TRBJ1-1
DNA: TGCGCCAGCAGTGAGGGGGGTGGGAAGAACACTGAAGCTTTCTTT
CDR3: CASSEGGGKNTEAFF

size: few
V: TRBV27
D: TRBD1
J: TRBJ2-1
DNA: TGTGCCAGCAGTTGGCTACAAAACAGGGGGCCCTACAATGAGCAGTTCTTC
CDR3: CASSWLQNRGPYNEQFF